Following are 16 T cell receptor beta chains from one sample sequenced in a study of cytomegalovirus exposure and HLA in healthy donors. Vbeta (60) and Jbeta (13) primers were used in the PCR. Sequenced by immunoSEQ multiplex PCR; TCRdb stores in-frame clones only, minus some. In the table there are some 150,000 clones, approximately 70% of which are singletons. The sequenced sample was PBMCs. The receptors were sampled from a woman aged 25 to 39 in good health and CMV-seronegative.

The chain links TRBV6-6 to TRBJ1-5; tentatively, D is TRBD1 (5 bases). The CDR3 spans 16 residues. Germline lookup yields CDR1 MNHNY and CDR2 SVGAGI (reference sequence). V lost 6 bases and J 2 bases, leaving 17 bases between the germline ends. The CDR3 DNA sequence: TGTGCCAGCAGCTCGGTTCAGGGTATGGGCAATCAGCCCCAGCATTTT. Protein product: CASSSVQGMGNQPQHF.

This chain joins TRBV28 and TRBJ2-5; the match to TRBD2 covers 9 bases. Germline trimming cut 5 bases from V and 5 bases from J; bases unmatched to any gene: 9. The CDR3 runs 15 residues. Per germline, CDR1 MDHEN and CDR2 SYDVKM. The CDR3 loop is CASSPDTSGYETQYF. DNA of the CDR3: TGTGCCAGCAGTCCAGATACTAGCGGGTACGAGACCCAGTACTTC.

V is TRBV11-2 and J is TRBJ2-7, with D maybe TRBD2 (6 bases). This CDR3 has 12 residues. Per germline, CDR1 SGHAT and CDR2 FQNNGV. V lost 6 bases, J lost 2 bases, and 8 bases lay in between. The CDR3: CASSLATYEQYF. CDR3 coding DNA: TGTGCCAGCAGTCTAGCGACCTACGAGCAGTACTTC.

This rearrangement joins TRBV5-8 to TRBJ2-7; D is undetermined. V was trimmed by 1 base and J by 0 bases, leaving 5 bases between them. Germline lookup yields CDR1 SGHTS and CDR2 YDEGEE. The CDR3 contains 13 residues. The CDR3 region has the DNA TGTGCCAGCAGCTTGTACAGCTCCTACGAGCAGTACTTC. Residues: CASSLYSSYEQYF.

With respect to this clone: Mismatch with germline at one junction end may stem from a read error. The J gene is TRBJ2-1, the V gene TRBV6-5; TRBD2 matches at 9 bases. The V gene's germline CDR1 is MNHEY and CDR2 SVGAGI. The CDR3 length is 14 residues. The CDR3 is CASSYNPGLATLVF. The DNA of the CDR3 is TGTGCCAGCAGTTACAACCCGGGACTAGCTACTCTGGTCTTC.

The chain uses TRBV7-8 and TRBJ2-1, with 8 positions matching TRBD2. Germline CDR1 SGHVS, CDR2 FQNEAQ. The CDR3 runs 17 residues. V dropped 0 bases and J dropped 7; count of bases not matched to a gene: 11. The DNA of the CDR3 is TGTGCCAGCAGCTTAGCAAGTCGGCTAGCGGGCGCTAATGAGCAGTTCTTC. Amino acids: CASSLASRLAGANEQFF.

The chain couples TRBV6-1 to TRBJ2-1; 10 bases align to TRBD2. The CDR3 is 14 residues long. The J segment lost 7 bases and the V segment lost 10 bases, leaving 10 bases of the junction unmatched. Germline V gives CDR1 MNHNS, CDR2 SASEGT. This CDR3 reads CATRRASGSNEQFF. The CDR3 nucleotides read TGTGCCACCAGGAGGGCTAGCGGGAGTAATGAGCAGTTCTTC.

The chain employs TRBV7-3 and TRBJ2-7; D perhaps matches TRBD1 (5 bases). The CDR3 is 14 amino acids. Germline V lookup: CDR1 SGHTA, CDR2 FQGTGA. V lost 5 bases and J lost 3, with 14 bases in between. The CDR3 nucleotides read TGTGCCAGCAGCATGGGCCCAGGGAACTACGAGCAGTACTTC. Translated: CASSMGPGNYEQYF.

The chain is built from TRBV28 and TRBJ2-7, with D possibly being TRBD2 (5 bases). The CDR3 contains 14 residues. Germline CDR1 reads MDHEN; CDR2 reads SYDVKM. V was trimmed by 8 bases and J by 5 bases, leaving 19 bases between them. CDR3 in DNA: TGTGCCAGCGCCGGCGGGCCTTATTCTCACGAGCAGTACGTC. It specifies CASAGGPYSHEQYV.

This clone was counted once. The V gene is TRBV14, the J gene TRBJ2-6, with a tentative D call TRBD1 (6 bases). The CDR3 has 17 residues. Germline V gene lookup returns CDR1 SGHDN and CDR2 FVKESK. Trimming took off 3 bases at V and 0 bases at J, with 12 bases between the two ends. CDR3 amino acids: CASSHLGQYSGANVLTF. The CDR3 region has the DNA TGTGCCAGCAGCCACCTAGGACAGTACTCTGGGGCCAACGTCCTGACTTTC.

This clone was detected once. This chain links TRBV10-2 with TRBJ2-5; D remains unclear. Trimming took 3 bases from V and 5 from J, leaving 13 bases between them. Germline values: CDR1 WSHSY, CDR2 SAAADI. The CDR3 length is 14 residues. CDR3 bases: TGCGCCAGCAGTGATCTCCCCGAGGAGGAGACCCAGTACTTC. This gives the protein CASSDLPEEETQYF.

The chain is built from TRBV9 and TRBJ2-7, with 8 nucleotides matching TRBD2. Trimming removed 3 bases from V and 7 bases from J; junction bases left unmatched: 12. CDR1 is SGDLS, CDR2 YYNGEE, per germline. This CDR3 has 15 amino acids. CDR3: CASSGVAGSTGEQYF. The CDR3 bases are TGTGCCAGCAGCGGGGTAGCGGGATCAACTGGGGAGCAGTACTTC.

This clone was seen a few times. The same CDR3 is also encoded by other DNA sequences in this sample. This chain uses TRBV29-1 with TRBJ2-3; 11 bases fit TRBD2. The J segment lost 3 bases and the V segment lost 5 bases, leaving 1 base of the junction unmatched. The V gene's germline CDR1 is SQVTM and CDR2 ANQGSEA. CDR3 length: 13 amino acids. CDR3 sequence reads: CSVIAGGTDTQYF. DNA for the CDR3: TGCAGCGTTATAGCGGGAGGGACAGATACGCAGTATTTT.

The rearrangement uses TRBV6-5 and TRBJ1-5; TRBD1 matches at 9 bases. V shed 4 bases, J shed 2 bases, and the junction held 3 bases outside the gene matches. The CDR3 runs 15 residues. Germline V gene data show CDR1 as MNHEY and CDR2 as SVGAGI. CDR3 in amino acids: CASSWDRDGNQPQHF. The CDR3, as DNA: TGTGCCAGCAGTTGGGACAGGGATGGCAATCAGCCCCAGCATTTT.

The chain carries TRBV10-3 and TRBJ1-4; D uncertain. CDR3 length: 14 amino acids. V gave up 2 bases and J gave up 8 bases, with 12 bases separating them. The germline V gene encodes CDR1 ENHRY and CDR2 SYGVKD. CDR3 sequence reads: CAISESGSEEKLFF. Written as DNA, the CDR3 is TGTGCCATCAGTGAGAGTGGCTCAGAAGAAAAACTGTTTTTT.

The rearrangement joins TRBV7-8 to TRBJ2-2; 11 bases agree with TRBD1. Trimming at V came to 8 bases and at J to 4 bases, leaving 3 bases not matched to a gene. Germline V gives CDR1 SGHVS, CDR2 FQNEAQ. The CDR3 spans 14 residues. The CDR3 sequence: CASSGQGATGELFF. CDR3 coding DNA: TGTGCCAGCTCCGGACAGGGGGCCACCGGGGAGCTGTTTTTT.